What follows are 23 T cell receptor beta chains derived from one specimen sequenced in a study of cytomegalovirus exposure and HLA in healthy donors. It was with 60 Vbeta and 13 Jbeta primers that the PCR ran. Sequenced by immunoSEQ multiplex PCR; TCRdb stores in-frame clones only, minus some. Seen here are about 150,000 clones, 84% observed once, and the top ten hold 0.38%. The sequencing sample was made of PBMCs. The source of these receptors is a boy under 10 years old in good health and CMV-seronegative.

The chain is built from TRBV10-1 and TRBJ1-1; 8 nucleotides match TRBD1. The CDR3 extends over 16 amino acids. Germline V gene sequence: CDR1 WNHNN, CDR2 SYGVQD (reference sequence). The trim removed 6 bases at V and 1 base at J, leaving 10 bases unmatched. The CDR3 spells CASRKDRESWNTEAFF. CDR3 in DNA: TGCGCCAGCAGGAAGGACAGGGAGTCTTGGAACACTGAAGCTTTCTTT.

The chain recombines TRBV11-2 with TRBJ2-7; D not certain. The CDR3 loop spans 14 amino acids. Per germline, CDR1 SGHAT and CDR2 FQNNGV. Trimming removed 3 bases at V and 1 base at J, with 10 bases between. The CDR3 reads CASSFGRPSYEQYF. CDR3 bases: TGTGCCAGCAGCTTCGGCAGGCCGTCCTACGAGCAGTACTTC.

This chain links TRBV7-9 with TRBJ2-7, with 11 bases identical to TRBD2. The CDR3 is made up of 16 amino acids. CDR1 and CDR2 from the germline V gene are SEHNR and FQNEAQ (reference sequence). V trimming: 5 bases; J trimming: 3 bases; junction bases outside the gene matches: 9. The CDR3 bases are TGTGCCAGCAGCGAAGAGATAGCGGGAGGGAGCTACGAGCAGTACTTC. Translation: CASSEEIAGGSYEQYF. Supplemented by reference TRBV7-9 and TRBJ2-7, the full variable domain reads DTGVSQNPRHKITKRGQNVTFRCDPISEHNRLYWYRQTLGQGPEFLTYFQNEAQLEKSRLLSDRFSAERPKGSFSTLEIQRTEQGDSAMYLCASSEEIAGGSYEQYFGPGTRLTVT.

The CDR3 DNA sequence: TGCGCCAGCAGCTTAGGTCCCGGGACTAGCGGGGGCTCCTACGAGCAGTACTTC. Translated: CASSLGPGTSGGSYEQYF. V and J are TRBV5-1 and TRBJ2-7, with 14 bases identical to TRBD2. This CDR3 region has 18 residues. With 2 bases clipped from V and 0 bases from J, the junction kept 7 bases outside the gene matches. Germline V gene data show CDR1 as SGHRS and CDR2 as YFSETQ.

The chain has TRBV6-6 and TRBJ1-5, with D tentatively TRBD1 (5 bases). V was pared by 2 bases and J by 6 bases, with 11 bases between. Germline V gene sequence: CDR1 MNHNY, CDR2 SVGAGI (reference sequence). The CDR3 has 14 residues. The chain's CDR3 is CASSYVQGGQPQHF. The DNA for the CDR3 is TGTGCCAGCAGTTACGTTCAGGGAGGTCAGCCCCAGCATTTT.

In its sample, this clone was seen a few times. The rearrangement uses TRBV6-1 and TRBJ2-7; 10 nucleotides align to TRBD1. This CDR3 is built from 15 residues. Germline CDR1 reads MNHNS; CDR2 reads SASEGT. The V segment lost 8 bases and the J segment 3 bases; nucleotides outside the gene matches: 10. CDR3 sequence reads: CASDPSGTGDYEQYF. CDR3 DNA sequence: TGTGCCAGCGACCCCTCCGGGACAGGGGACTACGAGCAGTACTTC.

V and J are TRBV9 and TRBJ2-7, with 7 bases lining up with TRBD2. CDR3 length: 16 residues. Germline V gives CDR1 SGDLS, CDR2 YYNGEE. With 4 bases clipped from V and 7 bases from J, the junction kept 17 bases outside the gene matches. The CDR3 sequence is CASSPRAGRVNGEQYF. CDR3 DNA sequence: TGTGCCAGCAGCCCCAGAGCGGGACGTGTTAATGGGGAGCAGTACTTC.

This clone was observed a single time. The gene calls are TRBV4-1 and TRBJ2-7, with D hard to call. Germline lookup yields CDR1 MGHRA and CDR2 YSYEKL. This CDR3 has 19 residues. The germline V and J ends were trimmed by 0 bases and 2 bases, with 23 bases remaining between them. The CDR3: CASSQEITAGYWNPYEQYF. The DNA for the CDR3 is TGCGCCAGCAGCCAAGAGATCACAGCCGGATATTGGAATCCCTACGAGCAGTACTTC.

This chain uses TRBV4-1 with TRBJ1-1; tentatively, D is TRBD1 (6 bases). The germline V gene has CDR1 MGHRA and CDR2 YSYEKL. V lost 0 bases and J 4 bases, leaving 18 bases between the germline ends. This CDR3 comprises 17 residues. CDR3 sequence (DNA): TGCGCCAGCAGCCAAGAATCGGTGGTGCAGGGGACCACTGAAGCTTTCTTT. It encodes CASSQESVVQGTTEAFF.

The chain carries TRBV28 and TRBJ2-6, with D hard to call. The germline V gene encodes CDR1 MDHEN and CDR2 SYDVKM. CDR3 size: 15 residues. The V gene lost 7 bases and the J gene lost 1 base, with 11 bases spanning the gap. The CDR3 DNA follows: TGTGCCAGCATCCATCCCGGGTCTGGGGCCAACGTCCTGACTTTC. Protein sequence: CASIHPGSGANVLTF.

This chain links TRBV5-1 with TRBJ2-5; 14 nucleotides agree with TRBD2. The DNA end is more similar to TRBJ2-7, so the J call may be wrong. Germline V lookup: CDR1 SGHRS, CDR2 YFSETQ. The length of the CDR3 is 16 residues. The CDR3 sequence: CASSTRLAGGIYEQYF. CDR3 sequence (DNA): TGCGCCAGCAGCACCCGACTAGCGGGAGGGATCTACGAGCAGTACTTC.

The chain is built from TRBV29-1 and TRBJ1-4, with D unresolved. This CDR3 spans 14 amino acids. The germline V and J ends were trimmed by 3 bases and 8 bases, with 16 bases remaining between them. Germline lookup yields CDR1 SQVTM and CDR2 ANQGSEA. The CDR3 reads CSVEVWRVGEKLFF. The CDR3 bases are TGCAGCGTTGAGGTCTGGAGGGTAGGCGAAAAACTGTTTTTT.

The chain's CDR3 is CASSLAGRGSLREKLFF. For the CDR3, the DNA is TGTGCCAGCAGTTTAGCGGGGCGCGGGTCCCTTAGAGAAAAACTGTTTTTT. The chain carries TRBV28 and TRBJ1-4; a weak D match, TRBD1 (5 bases). The CDR3 runs 17 residues. The V gene's germline CDR1 is MDHEN and CDR2 SYDVKM. The V gene lost 2 bases and the J gene lost 8 bases, with 21 bases spanning the gap.

The chain combines TRBV27 with TRBJ2-7; 9 positions match TRBD1. This CDR3 has 18 amino acids. Germline V lookup: CDR1 MNHEY, CDR2 SMNVEV (reference sequence). With V trimmed by 6 bases and J by 1 base, 16 bases remained unmatched. As DNA, the CDR3 is TGTGCCAGCAGCCTAGGGCCCCCAGGGGACAGGGATTCCTACGAGCAGTACTTC. This codes for CASSLGPPGDRDSYEQYF.

V gene TRBV5-4 combines with J gene TRBJ2-2; no definite D call. The CDR3 extends over 15 amino acids. The V gene lost 2 bases and the J gene lost 0 bases, with 8 bases spanning the gap. Looked up from germline, CDR1 is SGHNT and CDR2 is YYREEE (reference sequence). CDR3 coding DNA: TGTGCCAGCAGCTTAGTCGGAGCGAACACCGGGGAGCTGTTTTTT. Translating gives CASSLVGANTGELFF.

This rearrangement joins TRBV5-1 to TRBJ2-5; TRBD2 matches 9 bases. Germline loops: CDR1 SGHRS, CDR2 YFSETQ. The V gene end was trimmed by 3 bases and the J gene end by 4 bases; junction bases not matched to a gene: 4. CDR3 length: 14 residues. DNA of the CDR3: TGCGCCAGCAGCTCGGTAGCGGGGGCAGAGACCCAGTACTTC. It translates to CASSSVAGAETQYF.

The chain employs TRBV7-9 and TRBJ2-5, with a weak D call TRBD2 (5 bases). CDR3 size: 14 residues. Germline values: CDR1 SEHNR, CDR2 FQNEAQ (reference sequence). V was shortened by 5 bases and J by 2 bases, with 12 bases between the two germline ends. In DNA form, the CDR3 reads TGTGCCAGCAGCCTGGACTCCACACAAGAGACCCAGTACTTC. Amino acid sequence: CASSLDSTQETQYF.

The V call is TRBV19, the J call TRBJ2-5; 8 bases agree with TRBD1. The germline V gene encodes CDR1 LNHDA and CDR2 SQIVND (reference sequence). V shed 6 bases, J shed 0 bases, and the junction held 3 bases outside the gene matches. This CDR3 comprises 14 residues. CDR3 protein: CASSWTGNQETQYF. CDR3 nucleotides: TGTGCCAGTAGCTGGACAGGGAACCAAGAGACCCAGTACTTC.

The gene calls are TRBV2 and TRBJ2-7, with 10 bases that match TRBD2. The CDR3 runs to 14 residues. The V gene's germline CDR1 is SNHLY and CDR2 FYNNEI. The J segment lost 5 bases and the V segment lost 8 bases, leaving 9 bases of the junction unmatched. CDR3 bases: TGTGCCAGCGAAACCGGGACTAGCGATAACGAGCAGTACTTC. Protein product: CASETGTSDNEQYF.

This clone came up a few times. The chain combines TRBV4-1 with TRBJ1-4; TRBD1 aligns across 8 bases. V trimming: 2 bases; J trimming: 1 base; junction bases outside the gene matches: 6. Germline-derived CDR1 and CDR2 are MGHRA and YSYEKL. This CDR3 region has 17 residues. The CDR3 reads CASSQLQGVRTNEKLFF. DNA for the CDR3: TGCGCCAGCAGCCAATTACAGGGGGTTAGAACTAATGAAAAACTGTTTTTT.

This chain links TRBV2 with TRBJ2-1, with D possibly matching TRBD1 (7 bases). Germline V gives CDR1 SNHLY, CDR2 FYNNEI. This CDR3 contains 15 residues. The germline V and J ends were trimmed by 6 bases and 3 bases, with 15 bases remaining between them. The CDR3 is CASRRRQGGYNEQFF. DNA of the CDR3: TGTGCCAGCAGAAGACGTCAGGGGGGCTACAATGAGCAGTTCTTC.

Of note for this clone: A read error may account for a junction end that differs from germline. The chain carries TRBV7-7 and TRBJ2-1; 13 bases are shared with TRBD2. This CDR3 comprises 16 residues. Germline V gene data show CDR1 as SSHAT and CDR2 as FNYEAQ (reference sequence). CDR3 sequence: CASSLGLAGEGGEQFF. CDR3 coding DNA: TGTGCTAGCAGCTTAGGACTAGCGGGAGAGGGGGGTGAGCAGTTCTTC.

The chain combines TRBV11-2 with TRBJ2-5; D might be TRBD2 (6 bases). The CDR3 has 19 amino acids. The V end was cut by 4 bases, the J end by 4 bases, with 28 bases between. The germline V gene encodes CDR1 SGHAT and CDR2 FQNNGV. CDR3 sequence (DNA): TGTGCCAGCAGCTATTTCATACCCCGCGCCCAGGGAGGACGAGAGACCCAGTACTTC. Protein sequence: CASSYFIPRAQGGRETQYF.